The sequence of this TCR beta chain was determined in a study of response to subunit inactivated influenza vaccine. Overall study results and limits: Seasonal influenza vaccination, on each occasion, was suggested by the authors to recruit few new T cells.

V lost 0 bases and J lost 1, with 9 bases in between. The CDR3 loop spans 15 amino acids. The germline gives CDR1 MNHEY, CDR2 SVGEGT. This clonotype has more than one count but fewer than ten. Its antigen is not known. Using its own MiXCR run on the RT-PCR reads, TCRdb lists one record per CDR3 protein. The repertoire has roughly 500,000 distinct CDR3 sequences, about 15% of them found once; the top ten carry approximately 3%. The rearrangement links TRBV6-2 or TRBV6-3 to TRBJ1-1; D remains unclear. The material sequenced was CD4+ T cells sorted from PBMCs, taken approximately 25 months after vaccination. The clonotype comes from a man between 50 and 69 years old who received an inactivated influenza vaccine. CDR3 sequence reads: CASSYSTQTNTEAFF. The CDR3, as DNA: TGTGCCAGCAGTTACTCGACACAGACGAACACTGAAGCTTTCTTT.